These T cell receptor beta chains were read from a single sample in a study of OX40 agonist ivuxolimab in advanced cancers. Data came from immunoSEQ multiplex PCR; TCRdb stores just in-frame clones and leaves some out. The table lists some 50,000 clones, approximately 91% of them singletons. This specimen consisted of CD4+ or CD8+ T cells sorted from blood, obtained in a trial of the OX40 agonist ivuxolimab. The receptors originated from an adult with an advanced solid tumor such as melanoma, head and neck, liver or kidney cancer. The CDR3 runs from the conserved cysteine through the conserved F or W. Fields, in order: J gene, V gene, CDR3 length, D gene, clone size, CDR3 protein, CDR3 DNA. D genes are given only for firm matches. Expanded clones are given a class, and other clones once, few, many or no size at all.

TRBJ2-7 | TRBV6-1 | 12 | NA | NA | CASSDDGYEQYF | TGTGCCAGCAGTGACGACGGCTACGAGCAGTACTTC
TRBJ1-1 | TRBV27 | 17 | TRBD1 | NA | CASSSNLGTAREVEAFF | TGTGCCAGCAGTTCCAACCTCGGGACAGCGAGGGAGGTTGAAGCTTTCTTT
TRBJ2-7 | TRBV5-1 | 17 | NA | NA | CASSLGVVRASSYEQYF | TGCGCCAGCAGCTTGGGAGTTGTAAGGGCCAGCTCCTACGAGCAGTACTTC
TRBJ2-1 | TRBV7-2 | 16 | TRBD2 | NA | CASSLAPSGKYNEQFF | TGTGCCAGCAGCTTAGCGCCCAGCGGGAAGTACAATGAGCAGTTCTTC
TRBJ2-5 | TRBV2 | 15 | NA | few | CASSARVADPETQYF | TGTGCCAGCAGTGCCCGGGTAGCGGACCCAGAGACCCAGTACTTC
TRBJ2-7 | TRBV27 | 12 | NA | NA | CASHGAGGEQYF | TGTGCCAGCCACGGGGCCGGAGGGGAGCAGTACTTC
TRBJ1-1 | TRBV9 | 13 | NA | medium-sized | CASSGTENTEAFF | TGTGCCAGCAGCGGTACAGAGAACACTGAAGCTTTCTTT
TRBJ1-3 | TRBV28 | 17 | NA | NA | CASIGAPDGLSGNTIYF | TGTGCCAGCATTGGGGCCCCGGACGGCCTCTCTGGAAACACCATATATTTT
TRBJ1-2 | TRBV5-4 | 11 | NA | NA | CASSLGFGYTF | TGTGCCAGCAGCTTGGGGTTTGGCTACACCTTC
TRBJ2-5 | TRBV7-3 | 14 | TRBD2 | NA | CASSSAGGGETQYF | TGTGCCAGCAGCTCAGCGGGAGGAGGAGAGACCCAGTACTTC
TRBJ2-5 | TRBV23-1 | 19 | NA | NA | CASSQKVYGKHSPNKTQYF | TGCGCCAGCAGTCAAAAGGTTTACGGGAAGCACTCTCCCAATAAGACCCAGTACTTC
TRBJ2-3 | TRBV28 | 13 | TRBD1 | once | CASSSTGADTQYF | TGTGCCAGCAGTTCTACAGGGGCAGATACGCAGTATTTT
TRBJ2-6 | TRBV4-1 | 20 | TRBD2 | NA | CASSQDGWGGYPSGANVLTF | TGCGCCAGCAGCCAAGATGGGTGGGGGGGGTACCCCTCTGGGGCCAACGTCCTGACTTTC
TRBJ1-2 | TRBV29-1 | 13 | NA | NA | CSVEDSATYGYTF | TGCAGCGTTGAAGATAGCGCTACCTATGGCTACACCTTC
TRBJ2-7 | TRBV7-6 | 11 | NA | NA | CASSFSYEQYF | TGTGCCAGCAGCTTCTCCTACGAGCAGTACTTC
TRBJ2-7 | TRBV19 | 13 | NA | NA | CASSIWGSYEQYF | TGTGCCAGTAGCATCTGGGGCTCATACGAGCAGTACTTC
TRBJ2-3 | TRBV27 | 13 | TRBD1 | once | CASGTGGLDTQYF | TGTGCCAGTGGGACAGGGGGCCTTGATACGCAGTATTTT
TRBJ2-7 | TRBV4-1 | 16 | NA | NA | CASSHELADHSYEQYF | TGCGCCAGCAGCCATGAACTAGCAGACCACTCCTACGAGCAGTACTTC
TRBJ2-2 | TRBV6-5 | 14 | NA | NA | CASSFGGNTGELFF | TGTGCCAGCAGTTTCGGGGGGAACACCGGGGAGCTGTTTTTT
TRBJ2-7 | TRBV7-9 | 15 | NA | NA | CASSFGQGLTYEQYF | TGTGCCAGCAGCTTCGGTCAGGGCCTAACCTACGAGCAGTACTTC
TRBJ1-1 | TRBV30 | 15 | NA | NA | CAWSAPSGASTEAFF | TGTGCCTGGAGTGCCCCGTCGGGGGCGAGCACTGAAGCTTTCTTT
TRBJ2-3 | TRBV6-1 | 16 | NA | NA | CASREWAGDPTDTQYF | TGTGCCAGCAGGGAATGGGCAGGGGATCCCACAGATACGCAGTATTTT
TRBJ2-7 | TRBV30 | 12 | NA | NA | CAWSPSAGEQYF | TGTGCCTGGAGTCCCTCCGCTGGCGAGCAGTACTTC
TRBJ1-1 | TRBV5-1 | 15 | NA | NA | CASSLVDPGPTEAFF | TGCGCCAGCAGCTTGGTAGATCCAGGGCCCACTGAAGCTTTCTTT
TRBJ2-7 | TRBV4-1 | 15 | NA | NA | CASSHMTVALREQYF | TGCGCCAGCAGCCATATGACCGTCGCTCTGAGGGAGCAGTACTTC
TRBJ1-1 | TRBV28 | 13 | NA | NA | CASNEPDGHEAFF | TGTGCCAGCAACGAACCCGACGGACATGAAGCTTTCTTT
TRBJ2-7 | TRBV5-4 | 13 | TRBD2 | NA | CASSPRGGYEQYF | TGTGCCAGCAGCCCCCGGGGGGGGTACGAGCAGTACTTC
TRBJ1-5 | TRBV7-9 | 14 | NA | NA | CASSPPGGNQPQHF | TGTGCCAGCAGCCCCCCGGGAGGCAATCAGCCCCAGCATTTT
TRBJ2-1 | TRBV6-1 | 15 | TRBD2 | NA | CATPIRLAAYNEQFF | TGTGCCACCCCAATCAGACTAGCGGCCTACAATGAGCAGTTCTTC
TRBJ2-2 | TRBV19 | 13 | NA | NA | CASSIVVDGELFF | TGTGCCAGTAGTATAGTAGTAGATGGGGAGCTGTTTTTT
TRBJ2-6 | TRBV7-6 | 15 | NA | NA | CASSPYYSGANVLTF | TGTGCCAGCAGCCCGTATTACTCTGGGGCCAACGTCCTGACTTTC
TRBJ1-5 | TRBV2 | 17 | NA | NA | CASSESGGGNSNQPQHF | TGTGCCAGCAGTGAATCCGGAGGGGGGAATAGCAATCAGCCCCAGCATTTT
TRBJ1-1 | TRBV29-1 | 15 | TRBD1 | NA | CSVEGQGRIGTEAFF | TGCAGCGTTGAAGGACAGGGGAGGATTGGCACTGAAGCTTTCTTT
TRBJ2-7 | TRBV4-1 | 17 | NA | NA | CASSQEAVGAMVYEQYF | TGCGCCAGCAGCCAAGAAGCGGTCGGGGCAATGGTCTACGAGCAGTACTTC
TRBJ2-3 | TRBV9 | 14 | TRBD2 | NA | CASSASGRSDTQYF | TGTGCCAGCAGCGCTAGCGGGAGGTCAGATACGCAGTATTTT
TRBJ2-7 | TRBV15 | 14 | TRBD1 | NA | CATSKDRGNYEQYF | TGTGCCACCAGTAAGGACAGGGGGAACTACGAGCAGTACTTC
TRBJ2-7 | TRBV9 | 14 | TRBD1 | NA | CASSEGDRGYEQYF | TGTGCCAGCAGCGAGGGGGACAGAGGCTACGAGCAGTACTTC
TRBJ2-2 | TRBV18 | 16 | NA | NA | CASSPEAGINTGELFF | TGTGCCAGCTCACCGGAGGCGGGGATAAACACCGGGGAGCTGTTTTTT
TRBJ1-1 | TRBV6-5 | 12 | NA | NA | CASRYPGHGAFF | TGTGCCAGCAGGTACCCCGGACACGGAGCTTTCTTT
TRBJ2-2 | TRBV13 | 14 | NA | NA | CASSLPSEAGELFF | TGTGCCAGCAGCTTACCTAGTGAGGCCGGGGAGCTGTTTTTT
TRBJ1-1 | TRBV7-6 | 14 | NA | NA | CASTDLGLNTEAFF | TGTGCCAGCACTGATCTAGGTTTGAACACTGAAGCTTTCTTT
TRBJ2-5 | TRBV6-5 | 14 | NA | NA | CASSYSSSQETQYF | TGTGCCAGCAGTTACTCGAGCTCTCAAGAGACCCAGTACTTC
TRBJ1-3 | TRBV10-1 | 14 | NA | NA | CASSSDSSGNTIYF | TGCGCCAGCAGTTCGGACAGTTCTGGAAACACCATATATTTT
TRBJ1-2 | TRBV18 | 15 | NA | NA | CASSPTRDLSYGYTF | TGTGCCAGCTCACCAACCCGGGACCTAAGCTATGGCTACACCTTC
TRBJ1-5 | TRBV5-1 | 14 | NA | NA | CASSLELGDQPQHF | TGCGCCAGCAGCTTGGAGCTGGGAGACCAGCCCCAGCATTTT
TRBJ1-6 | TRBV19 | 15 | TRBD1 | NA | CASSAIWDRNSPLHF | TGTGCCAGTAGTGCGATATGGGACAGAAATTCACCCCTCCACTTT
TRBJ1-5 | TRBV6-1 | 15 | TRBD1 | NA | CASRPGQTNNQPQHF | TGTGCCAGCAGACCGGGACAGACAAACAATCAGCCCCAGCATTTT
TRBJ2-1 | TRBV28 | 15 | NA | NA | CATTRHLSSYNEQFF | TGTGCCACCACACGTCACTTGAGCTCCTACAATGAGCAGTTCTTC